These 4 T cell receptor beta chains came from one sample sequenced in a study of T-cell reconstitution after alpha-beta-depleted transplantation in children. Preparation of the TCRbeta library used unique molecular identifiers. TCRdb re-called the PCR reads with MiXCR, one entry per CDR3 protein. The sample consists of about 260,000 distinct CDR3 sequences, under 14% of them appearing once. The sample was peripheral blood, taken 180 days after TCRalphabeta/CD19-depleted stem cell transplant. All receptors come from a male patient aged 2 to 10 who had a stem cell transplant for chronic granulomatous disease, so the T cells may come from the graft donor.

This clonotype has ten or more counts. The V gene is TRBV9, the J gene TRBJ2-1; possibly TRBD2 for D (6 bases). Trimming pared 0 bases from V and 0 bases from J, leaving 10 bases between. The CDR3 has 16 residues. Germline V gene data show CDR1 as SGDLS and CDR2 as YYNGEE. CDR3: CASSVGGDSSYNEQFF. For the CDR3, the DNA is TGTGCCAGCAGCGTAGGGGGGGATAGCTCCTACAATGAGCAGTTCTTC.

A note on this clonotype: A much larger clone sits a single nucleotide away, making a read error possible. The chain uses TRBV27 and TRBJ1-5; 8 bases agree with TRBD1. The CDR3 runs 15 residues. CDR1 and CDR2 from the germline V gene are MNHEY and SMNVEV (reference sequence). After removal of 5 bases from V and 6 bases from J, the junction contained 9 bases not matched to a gene. The CDR3 sequence: CASSLTGTGCQPQHF. CDR3 bases: TGTGCCAGCAGTCTGACCGGGACAGGATGTCAGCCCCAGCATTTT.

The gene calls are TRBV20-1 and TRBJ2-1, with 15 nucleotides matching TRBD2. The ends lost 5 bases at V and 9 bases at J; junction bases unmatched: 11. Germline assignment: CDR1 DFQATT and CDR2 SNEGSKA (reference sequence). CDR3 length: 16 residues. CDR3 nucleotide sequence: TGCAGTGCTCCATCTGGACTAGCGGGAGGGCCTTTTGAGCAGTTCTTC. This encodes CSAPSGLAGGPFEQFF.

The rearrangement links TRBV12-3 or TRBV12-4 to TRBJ2-5, with 10 bases matching TRBD2. The ends lost 6 bases at V and 2 bases at J; junction bases unmatched: 9. The CDR3 sequence is 16 residues long. The CDR3 sequence: CASRPALAGVQETQYF. The CDR3 bases are TGTGCCAGCAGACCGGCCCTAGCGGGGGTACAAGAGACCCAGTACTTC.